This note documents a single T cell receptor beta chain sequence. As yet, its antigen is unknown. The CDR3 has 13 residues. From germline, CDR1 is MNHEY and CDR2 SMNVEV (reference sequence). The germline V and J ends were trimmed by 5 bases and 7 bases, with 11 bases remaining between them. This entry belongs to a study of OX40 agonist ivuxolimab in advanced cancers. Study-level results: In the expanded peripheral T cells, antigen specificity was never determined.

The assay was immunoSEQ multiplex PCR, and TCRdb's table has in-frame clones only and misses some. The top ten hold 0.15% to 0.2% of the sample, which has tens of thousands of clones, roughly 89% seen once. This sample comprised CD4+ or CD8+ T cells sorted from blood, obtained in a trial of the OX40 agonist ivuxolimab. The TCR sequence derives from an adult with an advanced solid tumor such as melanoma, head and neck, liver or kidney cancer. The chain couples TRBV27 to TRBJ1-4, with no clear D. CDR3 residues: CASSPYKGEKLFF. The DNA for the CDR3 is TGTGCCAGCAGTCCATACAAGGGTGAAAAACTGTTTTTT.